The clone carrying this TCR beta chain appeared a single time. The CDR3 extends over 15 amino acids. V lost 4 bases and J 0 bases, leaving 12 bases between the germline ends. Germline V CDR1 and CDR2: MNHEY, SVGAGI. The data were taken from a study of blood T cell repertoires in COVID-19. The wider study: Italy, Spain and the United States were the sources of the convalescent and acute COVID-19 samples.

Original data processing: Estimated nucleated cell counts came from reference gene primer amplification. Profiled with immunoSEQ multiplex PCR; TCRdb holds only in-frame clones, not every one. For V, J and clone size, that table is used; D and trimming come from the DNA. The table has 130,000 or so clones, roughly four fifths seen once. The gene calls are TRBV6-5 and TRBJ1-2, with D maybe TRBD1 (6 bases). Sequencing used peripheral blood. The TCR comes from a woman aged 65 to 85 with acute or convalescent COVID-19. CDR3 loop: CASSSRTDSNYGYTF. CDR3 in DNA: TGTGCCAGCAGTTCGCGGACAGATTCTAACTATGGCTACACCTTC.